This TCR beta chain came from a study of T-cell memory formation after mild COVID-19. Study overall: TCR clustering was largely donor specific.

TCRdb redid the calling of the 5' RACE reads with MiXCR, one entry per CDR3 protein. Here the sample spans 200,000 or so distinct CDR3 sequences, around 20% being singletons. This clonotype came up a few times. The target antigen is unknown. V lost 4 bases, J lost 4 bases, and 11 bases stayed unmatched. The CDR3 is 16 residues long. CDR1 is KGHDR and CDR2 is SFDVKD in the germline V gene. General observations from the study: From day 15 to 85, contracting clones were balanced between CD4 and CD8, whereas later expanders leaned toward CD4+. Pre-infection memory harbored some responding clones, suggesting cross-reactive memory joined.

V gene TRBV24-1 combines with J gene TRBJ2-5, with 7 bases that match TRBD1. The sample taken for sequencing was PBMCs or a T cell subset sorted from them (not recorded which). The clonotype comes from an adult woman who had mild COVID-19 (a few samples of this study predate the infection). Cell type and time point are not known. In DNA form, the CDR3 reads TGTGCCACCAGTGAGGGCCAGGGGGTTTCGCGAGAGACCCAGTACTTC. Translated, it gives CATSEGQGVSRETQYF.